This TCR beta chain was profiled in a study of cytomegalovirus exposure and HLA in healthy donors. Study information: Of roughly 400 genotyped donors, about 80% grouped in the Caucasian-associated ancestry cluster. Notes on the study in general: According to an earlier analysis, most TCR beta V segments yielded productive rearrangements about 90% or about 30% of the time. Both high specificity and high sensitivity reportedly marked the classifier's diagnosis of cytomegalovirus status.

Everyone who donated was a healthy bone marrow donor. The CDR3 has 15 residues. The junction had 13 bases not matched to a gene; V was cut back by 7 bases and J by 2 bases. Germline CDR1 is SQVTM and CDR2 is ANQGSEA. About this clone: What it recognizes is unknown.

It was with 60 Vbeta and 13 Jbeta primers that the PCR ran. The table came from immunoSEQ multiplex PCR; TCRdb's copy has only in-frame clones and leaves some out. Among 80,000 to 100,000 clones, more than 50% were seen once, and the ten largest hold over 14%. The sequence derives from a woman in her 40s in good health and CMV-seropositive. The V gene is TRBV29-1, the J gene TRBJ1-2, with 7 bases matching TRBD1. The sample taken for sequencing was PBMCs. In nucleotides, the CDR3 is TGCAGCGGGGGTGCCAGCACAGGGGAAAACTATGGCTACACCTTC. As protein: CSGGASTGENYGYTF.